Below, 32 T cell receptor beta chains from the same sample are listed, as sequenced in a study of regulatory T cells in long-lasting Graves disease. Construction of the TCR beta libraries employed iRepertoire HTBI primers in conjunction with Arm-PCR of CDR3 regions. TCRdb analysed the multiplex PCR reads with MiXCR anew, one entry per CDR3 protein. The sample records 400,000 to 650,000 distinct CDR3 sequences, about 15% being singletons. Described time point: newly diagnosed GD, antithyroid drugs for less than 3 months. Construction of the TCR library relied on RNA isolated from PBMCs. Separately, the same data were catalogued under a study of T cells in Graves' hyperthyroidism and ophthalmopathy.

The source material was peripheral blood mononuclear cells (PBMCs), sampled at new diagnosis, from a patient treated with antithyroid drugs. These receptors originate from a woman aged 35-65 years with Graves disease.

This clonotype occurred a few times. This chain joins TRBV6-1 and TRBJ2-1; no definite D call. The CDR3 loop spans 12 amino acids. The germline gives CDR1 MNHNS, CDR2 SASEGT. V was clipped by 6 bases and J by 7 bases, with 10 bases between them. The CDR3 loop reads CASRGNRNEQFF. The DNA of the CDR3 is TGTGCCAGCAGAGGCAATAGGAATGAGCAGTTCTTC.

This clonotype came up many times. A clone one base away is much larger, so this may be a read error. This chain links TRBV27 with TRBJ1-2; no firm D call. CDR1 and CDR2 (germline): MNHEY, SMNVEV (reference sequence). The germline V and J ends were trimmed by 5 bases and 1 base, with 8 bases remaining between them. The CDR3 contains 13 residues. The CDR3 DNA reads TGTGCCAGCAGTCCCGACAATAACTATGGCTACACCTTC. It yields the protein CASSPDNNYGYTF.

This clonotype appeared a single time. The rearrangement uses TRBV11-3 and TRBJ1-1; no definite D call. V lost 4 bases, J lost 1 base, and 7 bases lay in between. The CDR3 has 13 amino acids. The germline CDR1 and CDR2 sequences are SGHNT and YENEEA. The CDR3 nucleotides read TGTGCCAGCAGCTCCTACCCGAACACTGAAGCTTTCTTT. Translation gives CASSSYPNTEAFF.

This clonotype was observed at least ten times. This sequence joins TRBV2 and TRBJ1-1; D may be TRBD1 (5 bases). The CDR3 has 16 residues. The germline V gene has CDR1 SNHLY and CDR2 FYNNEI. V dropped 6 bases and J dropped 1 base, with 18 bases sitting between them. As DNA, the CDR3 is TGTGCCAGCAGGCAGGGCGGAGAGGGTCCGAACACTGAAGCTTTCTTT. It is translated as CASRQGGEGPNTEAFF.

The sample holds many counts of this clonotype. The chain carries TRBV6-1 and TRBJ1-2; weak D call: TRBD1 (5 bases). V shed 5 bases and J shed 4 bases, with 8 bases lying between them. Per germline, CDR1 MNHNS and CDR2 SASEGT. The CDR3 extends over 12 amino acids. CDR3 loop: CASSKTAYGYTF. The CDR3 DNA is TGTGCCAGCAGTAAGACAGCCTATGGCTACACCTTC.

This chain links TRBV25-1 with TRBJ2-7, with D perhaps being TRBD1 or TRBD2 (5 bases each). The CDR3 contains 14 residues. V lost 3 bases and J lost 6, with 15 bases in between. CDR1 MGHDK and CDR2 SYGVNS come from the germline V gene. The CDR3 loop reads CASSDHGTLTEQYF. DNA of the CDR3: TGTGCCAGCAGTGACCACGGGACCCTCACCGAGCAGTACTTC.

This clonotype was recorded at least ten times. The rearrangement uses TRBV5-1 and TRBJ2-7, with D tentatively TRBD1 (6 bases). CDR3 size: 15 residues. Germline-derived CDR1 and CDR2 are SGHRS and YFSETQ. Deletions cut 1 base from V and 2 bases from J, with 13 bases between. The CDR3 protein is CASSLLSGDPYEQYF. In DNA form, the CDR3 reads TGCGCCAGCAGCTTGTTGTCAGGGGACCCCTACGAGCAGTACTTC.

This clonotype was recorded at least ten times. This sequence joins TRBV2 and TRBJ1-1; 10 nucleotides agree with TRBD1. This CDR3 region has 18 residues. Germline V CDR1 and CDR2: SNHLY, FYNNEI. The V segment lost 8 bases and the J segment 6 bases; nucleotides outside the gene matches: 21. CDR3 region: CASGWIPRQGASISEAFF. CDR3 nucleotides: TGTGCCAGCGGATGGATCCCCAGACAGGGGGCTTCCATCTCTGAAGCTTTCTTT.

Concerning this clonotype itself: A much larger clone differs by one base, so this may be a read error. The V gene is TRBV20-1, the J gene TRBJ1-1; 7 bases fit TRBD1. Per germline, CDR1 DFQATT and CDR2 SNEGSKA (reference sequence). J gave up 0 bases and V 8 bases, and 6 bases lay outside the gene matches. The CDR3 sequence is 13 residues long. The DNA for the CDR3 is TGCAGTACCCGACAGGGTATGAACACTGAAGCTTTCTTT. Translating gives CSTRQGMNTEAFF.

This clonotype was detected ten times or more. The CDR3 loop is CAPVPLPPSVGHSPLHF. CDR3 DNA sequence: TGTGCCCCTGTCCCACTCCCGCCCTCAGTGGGGCATTCACCCCTCCACTTT. This chain uses TRBV12-3 or TRBV12-4 with TRBJ1-6, with D perhaps TRBD1 (5 bases). This CDR3 contains 17 residues. Trimming removed 11 bases from V and 8 bases from J, with 28 bases in between.

The chain recombines TRBV13 with TRBJ2-5; D ambiguous. The germline V gene encodes CDR1 PRHDT and CDR2 FYEKMQ (reference sequence). The CDR3 runs to 14 residues. With 5 bases removed from V and 3 bases from J, the gap between germline ends came to 13 bases. The CDR3 loop reads CASSPARVEETQYF. The CDR3 DNA sequence: TGTGCCAGCAGCCCCGCGAGAGTAGAAGAGACCCAGTACTTC.

This clonotype turned up a few times. The rearrangement uses TRBV6-1 and TRBJ1-2, with 10 nucleotides matching TRBD1. The CDR3 spans 14 residues. V was clipped by 1 base and J by 5 bases; unmatched bases: 1. Germline V gene lookup returns CDR1 MNHNS and CDR2 SASEGT. CDR3 nucleotides: TGTGCCAGCAGTGAAGGGACAGGGGGATATGGCTACACCTTC. Amino acid sequence: CASSEGTGGYGYTF.

This clonotype was detected many times. This chain uses TRBV2 with TRBJ1-5, with unresolved D. Trimming cost V 4 bases and J 3 bases, with 13 bases left between them. The germline V gene encodes CDR1 SNHLY and CDR2 FYNNEI. The CDR3 has 15 residues. The CDR3 protein is CASSVFSTANQPQHF. For the CDR3, the DNA is TGTGCCAGCAGTGTTTTTAGTACCGCCAATCAGCCCCAGCATTTT. Variable domain in full (rest from reference TRBV2 and TRBJ1-5): EPEVTQTPSHQVTQMGQEVILRCVPISNHLYFYWYRQILGQKVEFLVSFYNNEISEKSEIFDDQFSVERPDGSNFTLKIRSTKLEDSAMYFCASSVFSTANQPQHFGDGTRLSIL.

This clonotype was recorded a few times. This chain connects TRBV5-6 to TRBJ1-2; D is possibly TRBD1 (5 bases). The germline V and J ends were trimmed by 0 bases and 4 bases, with 19 bases remaining between them. The CDR3 length is 17 residues. Germline-derived CDR1 and CDR2 are SGHDT and YYEEEE. CDR3 residues: CASSLVGDGENFYGYTF. Written as DNA, the CDR3 is TGTGCCAGCAGCTTGGTGGGGGACGGCGAAAACTTCTATGGCTACACCTTC.

The CDR3 sequence is CASSSRESSYNSPLHF. For the CDR3, the DNA is TGTGCCAGTAGTAGCAGGGAGAGCTCCTATAATTCACCCCTCCACTTT. The chain links TRBV19 to TRBJ1-6; D may be TRBD1 (5 bases). The germline V gene encodes CDR1 LNHDA and CDR2 SQIVND (reference sequence). V was clipped by 4 bases and J by 0 bases, with 10 bases between them. CDR3 length equals 16 residues. The full variable domain, in which reference TRBV19 and TRBJ1-6 provide the parts outside the CDR3, is DGGITQSPKYLFRKEGQNVTLSCEQNLNHDAMYWYRQDPGQGLRLIYYSQIVNDFQKGDIAEGYSVSREKKESFPLTVTSAQKNPTAFYLCASSSRESSYNSPLHFGNGTRLTVT.

This clonotype was counted many times. V gene TRBV27 combines with J gene TRBJ2-3; D is tentatively TRBD1 or TRBD2 (6 bases each). Trimming took 5 bases from V and 4 from J, leaving 19 bases between them. CDR1 MNHEY and CDR2 SMNVEV come from the germline V gene (reference sequence). The CDR3 is 16 amino acids. CDR3 DNA sequence: TGTGCCAGCAGTCGAGAGGGACTTAAGGGGGCAGATACGCAGTATTTT. This sequence encodes CASSREGLKGADTQYF.

There are many counts of this clonotype. The chain recombines TRBV10-1 with TRBJ2-3; no clear D. CDR1 and CDR2 from the germline V gene are WNHNN and SYGVQD (reference sequence). Trimming pared 2 bases from V and 4 bases from J, leaving 7 bases between. This CDR3 has 13 amino acids. The CDR3 region is CASSEDPSDTQYF. In nucleotides, the CDR3 is TGCGCCAGCAGTGAGGACCCCTCAGATACGCAGTATTTT.

This clonotype was seen only a few times. The rearrangement joins TRBV7-3 to TRBJ1-6, with D maybe TRBD1 (6 bases). The CDR3 extends over 15 amino acids. CDR1 is SGHTA and CDR2 is FQGTGA in the germline V gene. The V and J ends lost 5 bases and 7 bases respectively, with 15 bases between them. CDR3 in amino acids: CASSQQGGINSPLHF. The CDR3 DNA reads TGTGCCAGCAGCCAACAGGGTGGAATCAATTCACCCCTCCACTTT.

CDR3 coding DNA: TGTGCCAGCAGAGGCGGCAGGGAAGGGAACACTGAAGCTTTCTTT. This translates into CASRGGREGNTEAFF. The chain uses TRBV2 and TRBJ1-1; possible D gene TRBD1, 5 bases. Germline V gene data show CDR1 as SNHLY and CDR2 as FYNNEI. The CDR3 contains 15 residues. Trimming shortened V by 6 bases and J by 1 base, and 15 bases separated the two germline ends. The whole variable domain, remainder taken from reference TRBV2 and TRBJ1-1, is EPEVTQTPSHQVTQMGQEVILRCVPISNHLYFYWYRQILGQKVEFLVSFYNNEISEKSEIFDDQFSVERPDGSNFTLKIRSTKLEDSAMYFCASRGGREGNTEAFFGQGTRLTVV.

This clonotype has a count of ten or more. V gene TRBV29-1 combines with J gene TRBJ1-1; TRBD1 matches 7 bases. V was clipped by 7 bases and J by 1 base; unmatched bases: 6. Germline CDR1 SQVTM, CDR2 ANQGSEA. This CDR3 region has 13 residues. CDR3 sequence: CSGRDSQNTEAFF. The CDR3 DNA follows: TGCAGCGGCCGGGACAGCCAGAACACTGAAGCTTTCTTT.

This clonotype was detected many times. The CDR3 reads CASSQGLAGDYTQYF. The CDR3 DNA reads as TGTGCCAGCAGCCAAGGACTAGCGGGGGACTATACGCAGTATTTT. V gene TRBV4-2 combines with J gene TRBJ2-3; 12 nucleotides agree with TRBD2. The V gene end was trimmed by 1 base and the J gene end by 7 bases; junction bases not matched to a gene: 3. Germline CDR1 is LGHNA and CDR2 is YNFKEQ. This CDR3 is built from 15 residues.

The chain links TRBV6-1 to TRBJ1-1; the match to TRBD1 covers 7 bases. In germline, CDR1 is MNHNS, CDR2 SASEGT. The V and J ends lost 2 bases and 5 bases, in that order; junction bases with no gene match: 5. The CDR3 is 14 amino acids. As DNA, the CDR3 is TGTGCCAGCAGTGAAAGAGGGGGCCGGACTGAAGCTTTCTTT. It is translated as CASSERGGRTEAFF.

The chain links TRBV11-2 to TRBJ2-7; perhaps TRBD1 as D (6 bases). V was trimmed by 1 base and J by 1 base, leaving 14 bases between them. The germline gives CDR1 SGHAT, CDR2 FQNNGV. CDR3 length: 16 residues. CDR3 DNA: TGTGCCAGCAGCTTAGGTCCGACAGGTCCTTCCTACGAGCAGTACTTC. Protein sequence: CASSLGPTGPSYEQYF.

This clonotype turned up a few times. The rearrangement joins TRBV30 to TRBJ1-1; TRBD1 matches 8 bases. In germline, CDR1 is GTSNPN, CDR2 SVGIG (reference sequence). The CDR3 sequence is 12 residues long. CDR3 in amino acids: CGGNRGSTEAFF. CDR3 coding DNA: TGTGGAGGAAACAGGGGGTCCACTGAAGCTTTCTTT.

This clonotype occurred many times. This chain joins TRBV12-3 or TRBV12-4 and TRBJ2-3; 7 bases fit TRBD1. Trimming cost V 6 bases and J 2 bases; bases outside gene matches: 5. This CDR3 comprises 14 residues. This CDR3 reads CASRSGTDTDTQYF. DNA of the CDR3: TGTGCCAGCAGATCCGGGACAGACACAGATACGCAGTATTTT.

In its sample, this clonotype was seen once. The chain couples TRBV2 to TRBJ2-7; D remains ambiguous. There are 14 residues in the CDR3. Germline lookup yields CDR1 SNHLY and CDR2 FYNNEI. V shed 4 bases and J shed 2 bases, with 12 bases lying between them. CDR3 sequence: CASSGGVHTYEQYF. DNA of the CDR3: TGTGCCAGCAGTGGTGGGGTCCACACCTACGAGCAGTACTTC.

This clonotype came up many times. The chain has TRBV10-1 and TRBJ2-1, with D hard to call. V shed 3 bases and J shed 7 bases, with 7 bases lying between them. This CDR3 comprises 12 residues. Germline V lookup: CDR1 WNHNN, CDR2 SYGVQD (reference sequence). CDR3 amino acids: CASSDYLNEQFF. CDR3 DNA sequence: TGCGCCAGCAGTGATTACCTGAATGAGCAGTTCTTC.

The V and J genes are TRBV5-8 and TRBJ2-5; a weak D match, TRBD1 (6 bases). Looked up from germline, CDR1 is SGHTS and CDR2 is YDEGEE. This CDR3 is 16 amino acids long. V was pared by 4 bases and J by 5 bases, with 21 bases between. CDR3 nucleotides: TGTGCCAGCAGCGGACCCGGGACAAGAGGGGTGGAGACCCAGTACTTC. It is translated as CASSGPGTRGVETQYF.

The J gene is TRBJ1-2, the V gene TRBV5-1; possible D gene TRBD1, 5 bases. The CDR3 is 12 residues long. Trimming stripped 2 bases from V and 8 bases from J, with 10 bases between. The germline V gene encodes CDR1 SGHRS and CDR2 YFSETQ. The CDR3 nucleotides are TGCGCCAGCAGCTTTCAGGGTGGAGGCTACACCTTC. It codes for CASSFQGGGYTF.

This clonotype has a count of ten or more. V gene TRBV2 combines with J gene TRBJ2-2; D is undetermined. The germline CDR1 and CDR2 sequences are SNHLY and FYNNEI. CDR3 length: 13 amino acids. Trimming cost V 2 bases and J 5 bases, with 6 bases left between them. The CDR3 nucleotides are TGTGCCAGCAGTGAAAGCCCTACCGGGGAGCTGTTTTTT. Amino acid sequence: CASSESPTGELFF.

This clonotype has only a few counts. The chain uses TRBV10-1 and TRBJ2-1, with 8 bases that match TRBD1. Germline V gene sequence: CDR1 WNHNN, CDR2 SYGVQD (reference sequence). With 4 bases clipped from V and 7 bases from J, the junction kept 15 bases outside the gene matches. The CDR3 extends over 17 amino acids. The chain's CDR3 is CASSVLFGQGARNEQFF. DNA of the CDR3: TGCGCCAGCAGTGTACTGTTTGGGCAGGGGGCGAGGAATGAGCAGTTCTTC.

This clonotype was detected a few times. The chain uses TRBV28 and TRBJ1-5; 8 bases line up with TRBD1. This CDR3 contains 15 residues. The V segment lost 4 bases and the J segment 7 bases; nucleotides outside the gene matches: 9. CDR1 and CDR2 (germline): MDHEN, SYDVKM. The CDR3 loop is CASSSLPGGGQPQHF. The CDR3 DNA sequence: TGTGCCAGCAGTTCCCTCCCAGGGGGCGGACAGCCCCAGCATTTT. Using reference TRBV28 and TRBJ1-5 for the parts outside the CDR3, the full variable domain is DVKVTQSSRYLVKRTGEKVFLECVQDMDHENMFWYRQDPGLGLRLIYFSYDVKMKEKGDIPEGYSVSREKKERFSLILESASTNQTSMYLCASSSLPGGGQPQHFGDGTRLSIL.